The rows below give T cell receptor beta chains drawn from one sample of a study of PD-1 blockade in classical Hodgkin lymphoma. Some clones are missing from TCRdb's copy, which holds only in-frame ones; the method was immunoSEQ multiplex PCR. The sample lists tens of thousands of clones; 60% to 85% were seen once. Source: peripheral blood mononuclear cells (PBMCs), taken at baseline. Source of these receptors: a human donor with classical Hodgkin lymphoma. Each CDR3 is given with its conserved first and last residue. The D gene is left open where the match is weak. Where a row states a size, it is once, few, many or the class of an expanded clone; other rows omit it.

abundance,v_gene,j_gene,d_gene,CDR3nt,CDR3aa
once,TRBV27,TRBJ2-3,NA,TGTGCCAGCAGTTCGTCTACGGTTACAGATACGCAGTATTTT,CASSSSTVTDTQYF
NA,TRBV4-3,TRBJ2-2,TRBD2,TGCGCCAGCAGCCAAGATAGGGCGGGGGGGCAAACCGGGGAGCTGTTTTTT,CASSQDRAGGQTGELFF
NA,TRBV7-2,TRBJ1-3,NA,TGTGCCAGCAGCTTTCTGAGCTCTGGAAACACCATATATTTT,CASSFLSSGNTIYF
NA,TRBV19,TRBJ2-3,NA,TGTGCCAGTAGCTGGGGGGTCCGAACTAGCACAGATACGCAGTATTTT,CASSWGVRTSTDTQYF
NA,TRBV13,TRBJ1-1,TRBD1,TGTGCCAGCAGCTCGACAGGGGAAGGGTTGAACACTGAAGCTTTCTTT,CASSSTGEGLNTEAFF
NA,TRBV7-8,TRBJ2-5,NA,TGTGCCTGCTACCTTGGTAGCAACCAAGAGACCCAGTACTTC,CACYLGSNQETQYF
NA,TRBV4-2,TRBJ2-7,TRBD2,TGTGCCAGCAGCACTACTTCGGATAGCGGGTCCTACGAGCAGTACTTC,CASSTTSDSGSYEQYF
NA,TRBV10-3,TRBJ1-2,NA,TGTGCCATCCAAACAGGGACCTATGACTACACCTTC,CAIQTGTYDYTF
NA,TRBV27,TRBJ1-1,NA,TGTGCCAGCAGTTTGGTTCTAAGGACTGAAGCTTTCTTT,CASSLVLRTEAFF
NA,TRBV5-6,TRBJ2-7,NA,TGTGCCAGCAGCTTGTTCCTAGCGAATTTTTACGAGCAGTACTTC,CASSLFLANFYEQYF
NA,TRBV6-1,TRBJ2-7,TRBD1,TGTGCCAGCAGTGCCGGGACAGGGGGCTACGAGCAGTACTTC,CASSAGTGGYEQYF
NA,TRBV13,TRBJ2-5,NA,TGTGCCAGCAGCTACAGGACAACTCAAGAGACCCAGTACTTC,CASSYRTTQETQYF
NA,TRBV7-6,TRBJ2-1,NA,TGTGCCAGCAGCTTAGGGGGCAACTCCTACAATGAGCAGTTCTTC,CASSLGGNSYNEQFF
NA,TRBV29-1,TRBJ2-5,NA,TGCAGCGTTGACCCCAGCGGGCTTGAGACCCAGTACTTC,CSVDPSGLETQYF
NA,TRBV15,TRBJ1-1,TRBD1,TGTGCCACCAGGGAGGACAGGGGCACTGAAGCTTTCTTT,CATREDRGTEAFF
NA,TRBV30,TRBJ1-1,NA,TGTGCCTGGACCCCTTGGGCTTTCTTT,CAWTPWAFF
NA,TRBV9,TRBJ1-2,NA,TGTGCCAGCAGCGTTGGGGGGGCGGCCCGAAACTATGGCTACACCTTC,CASSVGGAARNYGYTF
once,TRBV5-4,TRBJ2-1,TRBD1,TGTGCCAGCAGGATGACAGGGGGCCGATACAATGAGCAGTTCTTC,CASRMTGGRYNEQFF
few,TRBV10-3,TRBJ2-7,NA,TGTGCCATCAGTGAATCTAGGGGGGACTACGAGCAGTACTTC,CAISESRGDYEQYF
NA,TRBV21-1,TRBJ2-2,NA,TGTGCCAGCAGCCACGGGACTAGCGGGAGGAGGGCGGCCGGGGAGCTGTTTTTT,CASSHGTSGRRAAGELFF